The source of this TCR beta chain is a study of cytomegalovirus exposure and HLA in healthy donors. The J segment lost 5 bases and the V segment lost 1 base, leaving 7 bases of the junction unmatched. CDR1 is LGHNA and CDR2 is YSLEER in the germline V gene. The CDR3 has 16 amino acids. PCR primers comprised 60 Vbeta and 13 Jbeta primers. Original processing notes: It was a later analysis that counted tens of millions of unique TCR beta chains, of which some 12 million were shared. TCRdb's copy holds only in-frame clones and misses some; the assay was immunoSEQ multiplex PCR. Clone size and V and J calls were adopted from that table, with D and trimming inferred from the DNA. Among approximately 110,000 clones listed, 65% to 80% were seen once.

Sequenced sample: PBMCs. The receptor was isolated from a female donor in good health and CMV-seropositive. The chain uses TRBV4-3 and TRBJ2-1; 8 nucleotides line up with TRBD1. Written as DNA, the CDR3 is TGCGCCAGCAGCCAAGGTAGACAGGGGTTTGACAATGAGCAGTTCTTC. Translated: CASSQGRQGFDNEQFF.